The sequence of this T cell receptor beta chain was determined in a study of cytomegalovirus exposure and HLA in healthy donors. Across the whole study: Drawn from HLA-typed donors, tens of millions of unique TCRs were held in an early data release. The study's findings and limits: Follow-up analysis found HLA locus-dependent TCR association rates, highest for DRB1 and lowest for HLA-C. Three CMV-associated chains were confirmed in vitro to be specific for CMV antigens. For cytomegalovirus status, the classifier reportedly gave diagnoses with high specificity and sensitivity.

This clone has just a few counts. Its target is unknown. This PCR relied on a set of 60 Vbeta primers and 13 Jbeta primers. The protocol was immunoSEQ multiplex PCR, while the TCRdb copy is restricted to in-frame clones and leaves out a portion. This table has 90,000 to 110,000 clones, 76% appearing once. Germline-derived CDR1 and CDR2 are SGHTA and FQGNSA. The CDR3 loop spans 15 amino acids. V lost 0 bases and J lost 4; bases outside the gene matches: 4. The chain uses TRBV7-2 and TRBJ2-3; TRBD2 matches at 7 bases. The TCR comes from a woman aged 45 to 65 in good health and CMV-seropositive. Material for sequencing was PBMCs. The CDR3 nucleotides read TGTGCCAGCAGCTTAGCGGTTGCGGGAGCAGATACGCAGTATTTT. Its protein product is CASSLAVAGADTQYF.